These 10 T cell receptor beta chains were all obtained from the same sample, sequenced in a study of T-cell memory formation after mild COVID-19. TCRdb analysed the 5' RACE reads with MiXCR anew, one entry per CDR3 protein. The sample includes fewer than 200,000 distinct CDR3 sequences, approximately 18% of them seen just once. The sample was PBMCs or a T cell subset sorted from them (not recorded which). The receptors were sampled from a young man who had mild COVID-19 (a few samples of this study predate the infection). Cell type and time point are not known.

This clonotype has at least ten counts. The gene calls are TRBV5-1 and TRBJ2-7, with 7 bases matching TRBD1. Germline V gene data show CDR1 as SGHRS and CDR2 as YFSETQ. This CDR3 contains 13 residues. Unmatched junction bases numbered 6, after V lost 2 bases and J lost 7 bases. CDR3 sequence: CASSFQDRIEQYF. The CDR3 DNA reads TGCGCCAGCAGCTTCCAGGACAGGATAGAGCAGTACTTC. The complete variable domain, with remaining parts taken from reference TRBV5-1 and TRBJ2-7, reads KAGVTQTPRYLIKTRGQQVTLSCSPISGHRSVSWYQQTPGQGLQFLFEYFSETQRNKGNFPGRFSGRQFSNSRSEMNVSTLELGDSALYLCASSFQDRIEQYFGPGTRLTVT.

This clonotype was observed a handful of times. This chain links TRBV4-1 with TRBJ2-2; D is perhaps TRBD1 or TRBD2 (5 bases each). V dropped 1 base and J dropped 1 base, with 7 bases sitting between them. The germline V gene has CDR1 MGHRA and CDR2 YSYEKL. This CDR3 region has 15 residues. CDR3 DNA: TGCGCCAGCAGCCAAGGGGACCAGAACACCGGGGAGCTGTTTTTT. It encodes CASSQGDQNTGELFF.

This rearrangement joins TRBV15 to TRBJ1-5; D is possibly TRBD1 (6 bases). The CDR3 consists of 17 residues. Germline lookup yields CDR1 LNHNV and CDR2 YYDKDF (reference sequence). Trimming cost V 1 base and J 2 bases, with 15 bases left between them. CDR3 sequence: CATSRVDRRWGNQPQHF. CDR3 DNA sequence: TGTGCCACCAGCAGAGTTGACAGGAGATGGGGCAATCAGCCCCAGCATTTT.

This clonotype was recorded a few times. V and J are TRBV15 and TRBJ2-5; 9 bases fit TRBD2. The CDR3 has 13 residues. The trim removed 6 bases at V and 4 bases at J, leaving 3 bases unmatched. Germline values: CDR1 LNHNV, CDR2 YYDKDF (reference sequence). CDR3 loop: CATRGSGGETQYF. The CDR3, as DNA: TGTGCCACCAGGGGTAGCGGGGGAGAGACCCAGTACTTC. The full variable domain, its missing parts supplied by reference TRBV15 and TRBJ2-5, is DAMVIQNPRYQVTQFGKPVTLSCSQTLNHNVMYWYQQKSSQAPKLLFHYYDKDFNNEADTPDNFQSRRPNTSFCFLDIRSPGLGDTAMYLCATRGSGGETQYFGPGTRLLVL.

The rearrangement links TRBV3-1 to TRBJ1-2; TRBD1 might be the D (5 bases). This CDR3 has 13 residues. Looked up from germline, CDR1 is LGHDT and CDR2 is YNNKEL (reference sequence). Deletions cut 4 bases from V and 6 bases from J, with 12 bases between. The CDR3 here is CASSPRGGDGYTF. CDR3 coding DNA: TGTGCCAGCAGCCCACGGGGAGGGGATGGCTACACCTTC.

The chain links TRBV7-2 to TRBJ1-2, with 8 bases that match TRBD1. With V trimmed by 4 bases and J by 4 bases, 8 bases remained unmatched. The V gene's germline CDR1 is SGHTA and CDR2 FQGNSA. CDR3 length equals 15 residues. The CDR3 loop reads CASSYARDRPYGYTF. The CDR3 DNA follows: TGTGCCAGCAGCTACGCCCGGGACAGGCCCTATGGCTACACCTTC.

The chain is built from TRBV5-1 and TRBJ2-4; D may correspond to TRBD1 or TRBD2 (5 bases each). V lost 4 bases to trimming and J lost 9 bases, with 14 bases between them. Germline CDR1 reads SGHRS; CDR2 reads YFSETQ. This CDR3 is 13 amino acids long. The CDR3 spells CASSEGTRGIQYF. The CDR3, as DNA: TGCGCCAGCAGCGAGGGGACCAGAGGCATTCAGTACTTC. The whole variable domain, filled in from reference TRBV5-1 and TRBJ2-4, reads KAGVTQTPRYLIKTRGQQVTLSCSPISGHRSVSWYQQTPGQGLQFLFEYFSETQRNKGNFPGRFSGRQFSNSRSEMNVSTLELGDSALYLCASSEGTRGIQYFGAGTRLSVL.

This clonotype was recorded a few times. V usage is TRBV29-1 and J usage is TRBJ2-1, with TRBD2 identical over 11 bases. The germline gives CDR1 SQVTM, CDR2 ANQGSEA. The V and J ends lost 7 bases and 4 bases, in that order; junction bases with no gene match: 6. This CDR3 comprises 14 residues. CDR3 in amino acids: CSALAGGSYNEQFF. DNA of the CDR3: TGCAGCGCTTTAGCGGGGGGGTCTTACAATGAGCAGTTCTTC.

This clonotype was seen more than once but under ten times. The rearrangement links TRBV5-1 to TRBJ1-6; D is perhaps TRBD1 (6 bases). Trimming took 0 bases from V and 9 from J, leaving 10 bases between them. CDR1 is SGHRS, CDR2 YFSETQ, per germline. This CDR3 region has 14 residues. This CDR3 is CASSLGQEVSPLHF. Written as DNA, the CDR3 is TGCGCCAGCAGCTTGGGACAGGAGGTTTCACCCCTCCACTTT.

This clonotype was detected a few times. The V and J genes are TRBV7-2 and TRBJ2-3; D unclear. Germline V gives CDR1 SGHTA, CDR2 FQGNSA. With 3 bases removed from V and 1 base from J, the gap between germline ends came to 11 bases. The CDR3 sequence is 15 residues long. This CDR3 reads CASSFYSLGTDTQYF. DNA for the CDR3: TGTGCCAGCAGCTTTTATTCCCTAGGCACAGATACGCAGTATTTT.